The 27 T cell receptor beta chains listed next were all sequenced from one sample in a study of blood T cell repertoires in COVID-19 (dated by TCRdb to the early 2020s). The method was the immunoSEQ multiplex PCR assay. This is the immuneACCESS table as TCRdb keeps it, with only in-frame sequences that have V and J called. A part of the clones is gone; compared with another copy, unresolved V genes explain less than half, and the rest is unexplained. In all, the sample holds several thousand clones, and approximately 85% of those were seen once. Over 20% of the sample goes to the ten largest clones. Sample: peripheral blood. The receptors were sampled from a human donor in a cohort sampled during active COVID-19.

The chain joins TRBV7-2 to TRBJ2-7; D perhaps matches TRBD2 (6 bases). Trimming removed 1 base at V and 2 bases at J, with 9 bases between. The CDR3 sequence is 14 residues long. Per germline, CDR1 SGHTA and CDR2 FQGNSA. CDR3 sequence: CASSLGGVTYEQYF. Written as DNA, the CDR3 is TGTGCCAGCAGCTTAGGCGGGGTTACCTACGAGCAGTACTTC.

This sequence joins TRBV14 and TRBJ2-2; the D is unclear. Germline V CDR1 and CDR2: SGHDN, FVKESK. CDR3 length equals 15 residues. Trimming left V 2 bases short and J 4 bases short, with 11 bases between. Here the CDR3 DNA reads TGTGCCAGCAGCCAAATACCGCAGTCCACCGGGGAGCTGTTTTTT. Its protein is CASSQIPQSTGELFF. The full variable domain, its missing parts supplied by reference TRBV14 and TRBJ2-2, is EAGVTQFPSHSVIEKGQTVTLRCDPISGHDNLYWYRRVMGKEIKFLLHFVKESKQDESGMPNNRFLAERTGGTYSTLKVQPAELEDSGVYFCASSQIPQSTGELFFGEGSRLTVL.

The chain carries TRBV30 and TRBJ2-7; TRBD2 matches 7 bases. Germline V gene lookup returns CDR1 GTSNPN and CDR2 SVGIG (reference sequence). The CDR3 sequence is 14 residues long. The J segment lost 5 bases and the V segment lost 0 bases, leaving 7 bases of the junction unmatched. The CDR3 protein is CAWSVAGIAHEQYF. The CDR3 nucleotides are TGTGCCTGGAGTGTAGCGGGGATTGCACACGAGCAGTACTTC.

This clone has just one count. V and J are TRBV5-1 and TRBJ2-3, with a weak D call TRBD2 (6 bases). Germline loops: CDR1 SGHRS, CDR2 YFSETQ. This CDR3 comprises 14 residues. V was clipped by 4 bases and J by 0 bases, with 9 bases between them. The CDR3 region has the DNA TGCGCCAGCAGCCCGGAGGGGAGCACAGATACGCAGTATTTT. Translation gives CASSPEGSTDTQYF.

The genes are TRBV28 and TRBJ2-7; D gene unclear. Trimming left V 5 bases short and J 2 bases short, with 10 bases between. Per germline, CDR1 MDHEN and CDR2 SYDVKM. The CDR3 sequence is 13 residues long. CDR3 bases: TGTGCCAGCAGTAAAGCCTCTCCCTACGAGCAGTACTTC. Translated, it gives CASSKASPYEQYF. Full variable domain (missing parts from reference TRBV28 and TRBJ2-7): DVKVTQSSRYLVKRTGEKVFLECVQDMDHENMFWYRQDPGLGLRLIYFSYDVKMKEKGDIPEGYSVSREKKERFSLILESASTNQTSMYLCASSKASPYEQYFGPGTRLTVT.

The rearrangement links TRBV5-6 to TRBJ2-5; possible D gene TRBD1, 6 bases. Germline values: CDR1 SGHDT, CDR2 YYEEEE. There are 17 residues in the CDR3. The V end was cut by 4 bases, the J end by 6 bases, with 25 bases between. The CDR3 region has the DNA TGTGCCAGCAGCCCGGCGGGTGGAGGTGCCAGGGGAAAGACCCAGTACTTC. Amino acids: CASSPAGGGARGKTQYF.

The chain has TRBV7-9 and TRBJ1-1; D might be TRBD1 (5 bases). V shed 3 bases and J shed 4 bases, with 15 bases lying between them. Germline V gene data show CDR1 as SEHNR and CDR2 as FQNEAQ (reference sequence). The CDR3 consists of 15 residues. The CDR3 DNA is TGTGCCAGCAGCTTTAAGGCGACAGATGGCACTGAAGCTTTCTTT. Its protein is CASSFKATDGTEAFF.

The rearrangement joins TRBV25-1 to TRBJ2-2, with D uncertain. Trimming took 5 bases from V and 1 from J, leaving 5 bases between them. This CDR3 spans 13 amino acids. Germline V gene sequence: CDR1 MGHDK, CDR2 SYGVNS. Written as DNA, the CDR3 is TGTGCCAGCAGTACAGTGAACACCGGGGAGCTGTTTTTT. As protein: CASSTVNTGELFF.

The chain combines TRBV5-1 with TRBJ2-1; tentatively, D is TRBD1 (5 bases). The CDR3 is 15 amino acids. From germline, CDR1 is SGHRS and CDR2 YFSETQ. The V end was cut by 2 bases, the J end by 7 bases, with 16 bases between. CDR3 protein: CASSLSPGPGNEQFF. In DNA form, the CDR3 reads TGCGCCAGCAGCTTAAGCCCAGGGCCAGGGAATGAGCAGTTCTTC.

The CDR3 region has the DNA TGTGCCACCAGCGAGGGGGGGAGCTCCTACAATGAGCAGTTCTTC. Amino acids: CATSEGGSSYNEQFF. V is TRBV15 and J is TRBJ2-1; D is perhaps TRBD2 (7 bases). Deletions cut 5 bases from V and 0 bases from J, with 11 bases between. This CDR3 has 15 amino acids. From germline, CDR1 is LNHNV and CDR2 YYDKDF (reference sequence).

This chain connects TRBV27 to TRBJ2-3; 7 bases fit TRBD2. The CDR3 has 16 residues. Germline trimming cut 7 bases from V and 6 bases from J; bases unmatched to any gene: 16. Germline V gene lookup returns CDR1 MNHEY and CDR2 SMNVEV (reference sequence). CDR3 coding DNA: TGTGCCAGCACCCTTCCCCCGGGGAGGGGCGGGGATACGCAGTATTTT. Residues: CASTLPPGRGGDTQYF.

CDR3 in DNA: TGTGCCAGCAGTTTATTTGGGCAAGCCGGGGATGAGCAGTTCTTC. It specifies CASSLFGQAGDEQFF. V usage is TRBV28 and J usage is TRBJ2-1, with a weak D call TRBD2 (5 bases). In germline, CDR1 is MDHEN, CDR2 SYDVKM. The CDR3 is made up of 15 amino acids. V shed 1 base and J shed 8 bases, with 15 bases lying between them.

V is TRBV4-1 and J is TRBJ2-5; 9 bases agree with TRBD1. Germline trimming cut 7 bases from V and 5 bases from J; bases unmatched to any gene: 8. The CDR3 is made up of 14 amino acids. Germline-derived CDR1 and CDR2 are MGHRA and YSYEKL. As DNA, the CDR3 is TGCGCCAGCATGGACAGGGGAAATACCGAGACCCAGTACTTC. Translation: CASMDRGNTETQYF.

The chain uses TRBV5-1 and TRBJ2-2; 7 bases align to TRBD1. Trimming at V came to 6 bases and at J to 5 bases, leaving 4 bases not matched to a gene. CDR1 and CDR2 from the germline V gene are SGHRS and YFSETQ. CDR3 length: 13 amino acids. CDR3 nucleotides: TGCGCCAGCAATCGACAGGGTACCGGGGAGCTGTTTTTT. Translation: CASNRQGTGELFF.

The chain combines TRBV2 with TRBJ1-5; 7 nucleotides line up with TRBD1. The CDR3 length is 15 residues. The J segment lost 6 bases and the V segment lost 6 bases, leaving 11 bases of the junction unmatched. Germline CDR1 is SNHLY and CDR2 is FYNNEI. The DNA of the CDR3 is TGTGCCAGCAGCCCCCCGGACAGGCCCCCTCAGCCCCAGCATTTT. This translates into CASSPPDRPPQPQHF. The full variable domain, with the rest looked up from reference TRBV2 and TRBJ1-5, is EPEVTQTPSHQVTQMGQEVILRCVPISNHLYFYWYRQILGQKVEFLVSFYNNEISEKSEIFDDQFSVERPDGSNFTLKIRSTKLEDSAMYFCASSPPDRPPQPQHFGDGTRLSIL.

V gene TRBV5-8 combines with J gene TRBJ1-2, with 9 bases fitting TRBD1. Germline CDR1 SGHTS, CDR2 YDEGEE. The junction had 3 bases not matched to a gene; V was cut back by 4 bases and J by 2 bases. The CDR3 is 14 residues long. The CDR3 reads CASSPGQGNYGYTF. Written as DNA, the CDR3 is TGTGCCAGCAGCCCAGGACAGGGGAACTATGGCTACACCTTC.

The chain carries TRBV5-1 and TRBJ2-7, with D possibly TRBD2 on 6 matching bases. V was trimmed by 0 bases and J by 2 bases, leaving 9 bases between them. The CDR3 consists of 14 residues. The germline V gene encodes CDR1 SGHRS and CDR2 YFSETQ. This CDR3 is CASSLAGSAYEQYF. DNA of the CDR3: TGCGCCAGCAGCTTGGCCGGGAGTGCCTACGAGCAGTACTTC.

This chain connects TRBV2 to TRBJ1-5; no clear D. This CDR3 region has 14 residues. V gave up 5 bases and J gave up 0 bases, with 8 bases separating them. The germline CDR1 and CDR2 sequences are SNHLY and FYNNEI. CDR3 sequence reads: CASSPDISNQPQHF. For the CDR3, the DNA is TGTGCCAGCAGTCCCGACATTAGCAATCAGCCCCAGCATTTT.

The rearrangement links TRBV5-1 to TRBJ1-5; no definite D call. Per the germline V gene, CDR1 is SGHRS and CDR2 is YFSETQ. V lost 0 bases and J lost 5, with 6 bases in between. This CDR3 spans 13 amino acids. For the CDR3, the DNA is TGCGCCAGCAGCTTGGATCATGATCAGCCCCAGCATTTT. The encoded protein is CASSLDHDQPQHF.

This sequence joins TRBV28 and TRBJ1-2; TRBD1 matches 7 bases. The germline V gene has CDR1 MDHEN and CDR2 SYDVKM. The CDR3 has 14 amino acids. Trimming at V came to 2 bases and at J to 4 bases, leaving 4 bases not matched to a gene. CDR3 in amino acids: CASSLLTGAYGYTF. The DNA for the CDR3 is TGTGCCAGCAGTTTACTCACAGGGGCCTATGGCTACACCTTC.

The V gene is TRBV7-2, the J gene TRBJ1-2; D unresolved. Trimming left V 5 bases short and J 1 base short, with 8 bases between. Per germline, CDR1 SGHTA and CDR2 FQGNSA. The CDR3 sequence is 13 residues long. CDR3 in amino acids: CASSPYSNYGYTF. The DNA of the CDR3 is TGTGCCAGCAGCCCGTACAGTAACTATGGCTACACCTTC.

The gene calls are TRBV5-1 and TRBJ1-1; 8 nucleotides agree with TRBD1. J lost 2 bases, V lost 4 bases, and 13 bases had no gene match. The CDR3 totals 17 residues. Germline lookup yields CDR1 SGHRS and CDR2 YFSETQ. This CDR3 reads CASSLPRSAGGNTEAFF. CDR3 nucleotides: TGCGCCAGCAGCCTACCTAGATCCGCAGGGGGCAACACTGAAGCTTTCTTT.

The chain is built from TRBV5-1 and TRBJ2-5; TRBD2 matches at 7 bases. The V gene end was trimmed by 3 bases and the J gene end by 0 bases; junction bases not matched to a gene: 5. The CDR3 consists of 15 residues. Germline CDR1 SGHRS, CDR2 YFSETQ. CDR3 bases: TGCGCCAGCAGCTCCTGGGGGGGGGACCAAGAGACCCAGTACTTC. The encoded protein is CASSSWGGDQETQYF.

The V and J genes are TRBV19 and TRBJ1-5, with 9 bases that match TRBD1. CDR3 length: 15 amino acids. V lost 4 bases, J lost 2 bases, and 3 bases stayed unmatched. CDR1 is LNHDA and CDR2 is SQIVND in the germline V gene (reference sequence). CDR3 bases: TGTGCCAGTAGTAGGGACAGGGCGGGCAATCAGCCCCAGCATTTT. Protein sequence: CASSRDRAGNQPQHF.

This sequence joins TRBV12-3 or TRBV12-4 and TRBJ2-7; 11 bases line up with TRBD1. The CDR3 spans 13 residues. After removal of 7 bases from V and 4 bases from J, the junction contained 3 bases not matched to a gene. The CDR3 here is CASTGTGGYEQYF. The CDR3 DNA follows: TGTGCCAGCACCGGGACAGGGGGGTACGAGCAGTACTTC.

This chain joins TRBV29-1 and TRBJ2-3; D is perhaps TRBD2 (6 bases). This CDR3 has 14 residues. V was pared by 4 bases and J by 2 bases, with 13 bases between. Germline-derived CDR1 and CDR2 are SQVTM and ANQGSEA. CDR3 loop: CSVAGGAVTDTQYF. The CDR3 DNA reads as TGCAGCGTTGCCGGGGGTGCTGTCACAGATACGCAGTATTTT.

The CDR3 DNA reads TGTGCCAGCAGCCGGTACAGGGGGCATATCGAGGCTTTCTTT. It codes for CASSRYRGHIEAFF. V gene TRBV3-1 (or the pseudogene TRBV3-2) combines with J gene TRBJ1-1, with 9 bases matching TRBD1. V was clipped by 4 bases and J by 11 bases; unmatched bases: 11. The germline V gene encodes CDR1 LGHDT and CDR2 YNNKEL (reference sequence). There are 14 residues in the CDR3.